The source of this TCR beta chain is a study of blood T cell repertoires in COVID-19. About the research overall: Researchers got acute and convalescent COVID-19 samples from the United States, Italy and Spain. T cells, B-cell-depleted T cells, or PBMCs provided the cDNA or gDNA that served as material.

Those enrolled in Seattle joined during active infection and were followed longitudinally afterward. Germline V CDR1 and CDR2: SGHKS, YYEKEE (reference sequence). This CDR3 region has 14 residues. J lost 8 bases, V lost 5 bases, and 9 bases had no gene match. Original processing notes: Reference gene primer amplification in the assay estimated nucleated cell counts. TCRdb's table, derived via immunoSEQ multiplex PCR, lists solely in-frame clones and lacks some. The DNA gave D and trimming, while V, J and clone size come from that table. The sample holds 500,000 to 600,000 clones; roughly nine tenths are singletons and the top ten take roughly 8%.

The sequence was collected from a woman in her fifties or sixties with COVID-19, enrolled during active disease. The source material was peripheral blood. The chain is built from TRBV5-5 and TRBJ2-1, with 8 bases lining up with TRBD2. The CDR3 DNA is TGTGCCAGCAGACAATTCGGGGGGGCGGATGAGCAGTTCTTC. Its protein is CASRQFGGADEQFF.